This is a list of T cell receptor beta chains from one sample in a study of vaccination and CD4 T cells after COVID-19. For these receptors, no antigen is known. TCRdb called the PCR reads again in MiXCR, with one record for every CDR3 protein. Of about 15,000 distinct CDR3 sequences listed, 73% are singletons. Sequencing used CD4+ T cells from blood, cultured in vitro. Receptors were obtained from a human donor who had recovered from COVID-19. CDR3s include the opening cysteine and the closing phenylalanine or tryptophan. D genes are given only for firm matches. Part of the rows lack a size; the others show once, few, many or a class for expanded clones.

CDR3nt: TGTGCCAGCTCCTCATCCCCGACACGGCGGGGAACTGAAGCTTTCTTT; CDR3aa: CASSSSPTRRGTEAFF; abundance: .; v_gene: TRBV27; d_gene: .; j_gene: TRBJ1-1
CDR3nt: TGTGCCAGCAGTTACTCAGGGAGCACAGATACGCAGTATTTT; CDR3aa: CASSYSGSTDTQYF; abundance: .; v_gene: TRBV6-5; d_gene: .; j_gene: TRBJ2-3
CDR3nt: TGCAGTGCCCGGGACAGGGCTAATTCACCCCCCCACTTT; CDR3aa: CSARDRANSPPHF; abundance: .; v_gene: TRBV20-1; d_gene: TRBD1; j_gene: TRBJ1-6
CDR3nt: TGTGCCAGTAGCCCCACCGGGGGTGGGAACACTGAAGCTTTCTTT; CDR3aa: CASSPTGGGNTEAFF; abundance: .; v_gene: TRBV19; d_gene: .; j_gene: TRBJ1-1
CDR3nt: TGTGCCAGCAGCTTAGTCCGGGGATCCTCAAACTATGGCTACACCTTC; CDR3aa: CASSLVRGSSNYGYTF; abundance: .; v_gene: TRBV7-9; d_gene: .; j_gene: TRBJ1-2
CDR3nt: TGTGCCACCAGTGACCTCAGGGGATTCGGCACAGATACGCAGTATTTT; CDR3aa: CATSDLRGFGTDTQYF; abundance: .; v_gene: TRBV24-1; d_gene: .; j_gene: TRBJ2-3
CDR3nt: TGTGCCAGCACGACAAGCGGGGCTAGCACAGATACGCAGTATTTT; CDR3aa: CASTTSGASTDTQYF; abundance: .; v_gene: TRBV27; d_gene: TRBD2; j_gene: TRBJ2-3
CDR3nt: TGTGCCAGCAGTTACTCGATTTTGGCAGTCCCATCCGACGCTGAAGCTTTCTTT; CDR3aa: CASSYSILAVPSDAEAFF; abundance: few; v_gene: TRBV6-2/TRBV6-3; d_gene: .; j_gene: TRBJ1-1
CDR3nt: TGTGCCAGTGCCCCTGGGGGCATGGGCAATCAGCCCCAGCATTTT; CDR3aa: CASAPGGMGNQPQHF; abundance: .; v_gene: TRBV19; d_gene: .; j_gene: TRBJ1-5
CDR3nt: TGTGCCAGCAGCCTCACTAGCGGGAGTTACACCGGGGAGCTGTTTTTT; CDR3aa: CASSLTSGSYTGELFF; abundance: .; v_gene: TRBV7-2; d_gene: TRBD2; j_gene: TRBJ2-2
CDR3nt: TGTGCCAGCAGCGCCACCACACAGAATCAGCCCCAGCATTTT; CDR3aa: CASSATTQNQPQHF; abundance: .; v_gene: TRBV2; d_gene: .; j_gene: TRBJ1-5
CDR3nt: TGTGCCAGCACCCCGCAGGGGGCATTTGGGGCCAACGTCCTGACTTTC; CDR3aa: CASTPQGAFGANVLTF; abundance: .; v_gene: TRBV6-1; d_gene: TRBD1; j_gene: TRBJ2-6
CDR3nt: TGTGCCAGCAGGGGCAGTGGAAGACCCCAGCATTTT; CDR3aa: CASRGSGRPQHF; abundance: few; v_gene: TRBV6-1; d_gene: .; j_gene: TRBJ1-5
CDR3nt: TGTGCCAGCAGCTTAGGTGGCTCGGGGTCCTACGAGCAGTACTTC; CDR3aa: CASSLGGSGSYEQYF; abundance: .; v_gene: TRBV7-2; d_gene: .; j_gene: TRBJ2-7
CDR3nt: TGTGCCAGCAGCTTGGGGCTGGGGATGGATGGCTACACCTTC; CDR3aa: CASSLGLGMDGYTF; abundance: .; v_gene: TRBV5-6; d_gene: .; j_gene: TRBJ1-2
CDR3nt: TGCAGTGCTAGAGAAGCAGCGGGTATGGGTAATTCACCCCTCCACTTT; CDR3aa: CSAREAAGMGNSPLHF; abundance: once; v_gene: TRBV20-1; d_gene: .; j_gene: TRBJ1-6
CDR3nt: TGTGCCAGCAGTTTAAGGGGCAGGGAAGCTGAAGCTTTCTTT; CDR3aa: CASSLRGREAEAFF; abundance: .; v_gene: TRBV28; d_gene: .; j_gene: TRBJ1-1
CDR3nt: TGTGCCAGCAGCCTACAGCCTGGGGGGACCACTGAAACTTTCTTT; CDR3aa: CASSLQPGGTTETFF; abundance: once; v_gene: TRBV6-1; d_gene: .; j_gene: TRBJ1-1
CDR3nt: TGTGCCACCAGTGCTCGAACTTGGGGACAGGGGTCCACAGATACGCAGTATTTT; CDR3aa: CATSARTWGQGSTDTQYF; abundance: .; v_gene: TRBV24-1; d_gene: TRBD1; j_gene: TRBJ2-3
CDR3nt: TGCAGTGCTAGGACCAGGGGGCGCAGGGGTGAAGCTTTCTTT; CDR3aa: CSARTRGRRGEAFF; abundance: .; v_gene: TRBV20-1; d_gene: TRBD1; j_gene: TRBJ1-1
CDR3nt: TGTGCCAGCAGTGGTTATAGCAATCAGCCCCAGCATTTT; CDR3aa: CASSGYSNQPQHF; abundance: once; v_gene: TRBV28; d_gene: .; j_gene: TRBJ1-5
CDR3nt: TGCAGTGCTAGCACAGGCGTCGCCCCCTACGAGCAGTACTTC; CDR3aa: CSASTGVAPYEQYF; abundance: .; v_gene: TRBV20-1; d_gene: .; j_gene: TRBJ2-7
CDR3nt: TGTGCCAGCAGTTACTGGGGGAGGGGCAGAGTCGACGAGCAGTACTTC; CDR3aa: CASSYWGRGRVDEQYF; abundance: .; v_gene: TRBV6-5; d_gene: TRBD2; j_gene: TRBJ2-7
CDR3nt: TGTGCCAGCAGCTTAAATGGGCGCACACGACCAGAGACCCAGTACTTC; CDR3aa: CASSLNGRTRPETQYF; abundance: .; v_gene: TRBV7-3; d_gene: .; j_gene: TRBJ2-5
CDR3nt: TGTGCCAGTAGTATACCCAGGGGTGCACATACGCAGTATTTT; CDR3aa: CASSIPRGAHTQYF; abundance: few; v_gene: TRBV19; d_gene: .; j_gene: TRBJ2-3
CDR3nt: TGTGCCAGCAGCTTACGCTTCGAGCTAGGGACTGAAGCTTTCTTT; CDR3aa: CASSLRFELGTEAFF; abundance: .; v_gene: TRBV7-6; d_gene: .; j_gene: TRBJ1-1
CDR3nt: TGTGCCATCAGAGGAGGACTAGCGGGAGAATATACGCAGTATTTT; CDR3aa: CAIRGGLAGEYTQYF; abundance: .; v_gene: TRBV10-3; d_gene: TRBD2; j_gene: TRBJ2-3
CDR3nt: TGTGCCTGGAGTCACCGGGTAGGTGATACGCAGTATTTT; CDR3aa: CAWSHRVGDTQYF; abundance: .; v_gene: TRBV30; d_gene: .; j_gene: TRBJ2-3
CDR3nt: TGTGCCAGCAGCAGGAGGGAGACCCAGTACTTC; CDR3aa: CASSRRETQYF; abundance: .; v_gene: TRBV28; d_gene: .; j_gene: TRBJ2-5
CDR3nt: TGCAGTGCTAACCGGGACCTATACAATGAGCAGTTCTTC; CDR3aa: CSANRDLYNEQFF; abundance: .; v_gene: TRBV20-1; d_gene: .; j_gene: TRBJ2-1
CDR3nt: TGTGCCAGCAGTGAAGTGGGGCAGACTCGCTATGGCTACACCTTC; CDR3aa: CASSEVGQTRYGYTF; abundance: large; v_gene: TRBV6-1; d_gene: .; j_gene: TRBJ1-2
CDR3nt: TGTGCCAGCACCGCCGAAGGACAGGGGCCCTACGAGCAGTACTTC; CDR3aa: CASTAEGQGPYEQYF; abundance: .; v_gene: TRBV6-1; d_gene: TRBD1; j_gene: TRBJ2-7
CDR3nt: TGTGCCAGCAGTTGGACAGCTAATAATCAGCCCCAGCATTTT; CDR3aa: CASSWTANNQPQHF; abundance: .; v_gene: TRBV7-8; d_gene: .; j_gene: TRBJ1-5
CDR3nt: TGTGCCAGCAGGCAACAGGGGAGGGGGATGAACACTGAAGCTTTCTTT; CDR3aa: CASRQQGRGMNTEAFF; abundance: few; v_gene: TRBV6-1; d_gene: TRBD1; j_gene: TRBJ1-1
CDR3nt: TGTGCCAGTAGTATAAGGGGTAGCCTCTCTGGGGCCAACGTCCTGACTTTC; CDR3aa: CASSIRGSLSGANVLTF; abundance: .; v_gene: TRBV19; d_gene: .; j_gene: TRBJ2-6
CDR3nt: TGCAGTGCCCCGGACAGGGTGGGTGAAGCTTTCTTT; CDR3aa: CSAPDRVGEAFF; abundance: few; v_gene: TRBV20-1; d_gene: TRBD1; j_gene: TRBJ1-1
CDR3nt: TGTGCCAGCAGCTTAGGGACAGGGGGCGAGTCTAACTATGGCTACACCTTC; CDR3aa: CASSLGTGGESNYGYTF; abundance: .; v_gene: TRBV7-9; d_gene: TRBD1; j_gene: TRBJ1-2
CDR3nt: TGTGCCAGCAGGGACGGGTCTATCATGAATGAAAAACTGTTTTTT; CDR3aa: CASRDGSIMNEKLFF; abundance: .; v_gene: TRBV7-9; d_gene: .; j_gene: TRBJ1-4
CDR3nt: TGCGCCAGCAGCTTGGTAACTAGCGGCTCCTACGAGCAGTACTTC; CDR3aa: CASSLVTSGSYEQYF; abundance: large; v_gene: TRBV5-1; d_gene: TRBD2; j_gene: TRBJ2-7
CDR3nt: TGCAGTGCTAGAGTTCCTCGAGGCCATCCCTACGAGCAGTACTTC; CDR3aa: CSARVPRGHPYEQYF; abundance: .; v_gene: TRBV20-1; d_gene: .; j_gene: TRBJ2-7
CDR3nt: TGTGCCACCAGCAGAGGGACGATAGGGAAGGTGGGCACAGATACGCAGTATTTT; CDR3aa: CATSRGTIGKVGTDTQYF; abundance: .; v_gene: TRBV15; d_gene: .; j_gene: TRBJ2-3
CDR3nt: TGTGCCAGCAGTTACCCCCCCGGCGACTCTGGAAACACCATATATTTT; CDR3aa: CASSYPPGDSGNTIYF; abundance: .; v_gene: TRBV6-5; d_gene: .; j_gene: TRBJ1-3
CDR3nt: TGTGCCAGCAGTGAAAGGGGGGCTAACTATGGCTACACCTTC; CDR3aa: CASSERGANYGYTF; abundance: .; v_gene: TRBV2; d_gene: .; j_gene: TRBJ1-2
CDR3nt: TGTGCCAGCACGGGACAGGGGTTTAGCAATCAGCCCCAGCATTTT; CDR3aa: CASTGQGFSNQPQHF; abundance: .; v_gene: TRBV12-3/TRBV12-4; d_gene: TRBD1; j_gene: TRBJ1-5
CDR3nt: TGTGCCAGCAGCCCACAGGGGCCCTCTGGAAACACCATATATTTT; CDR3aa: CASSPQGPSGNTIYF; abundance: few; v_gene: TRBV7-2; d_gene: TRBD1; j_gene: TRBJ1-3
CDR3nt: TGTGCCAGCAGCCCGCCACCACAGGGTCGGGAGACCCAGTACTTC; CDR3aa: CASSPPPQGRETQYF; abundance: .; v_gene: TRBV5-5; d_gene: .; j_gene: TRBJ2-5